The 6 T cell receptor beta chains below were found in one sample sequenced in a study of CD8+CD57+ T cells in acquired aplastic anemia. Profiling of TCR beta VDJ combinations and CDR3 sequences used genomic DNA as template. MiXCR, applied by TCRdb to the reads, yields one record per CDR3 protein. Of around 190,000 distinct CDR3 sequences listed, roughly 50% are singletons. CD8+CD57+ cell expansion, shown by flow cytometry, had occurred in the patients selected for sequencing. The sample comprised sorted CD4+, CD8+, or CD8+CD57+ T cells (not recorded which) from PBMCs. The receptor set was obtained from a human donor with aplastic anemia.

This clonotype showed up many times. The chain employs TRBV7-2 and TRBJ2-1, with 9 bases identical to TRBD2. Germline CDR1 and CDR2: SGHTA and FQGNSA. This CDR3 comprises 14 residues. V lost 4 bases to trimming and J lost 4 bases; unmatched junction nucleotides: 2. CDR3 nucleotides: TGTGCCAGCAGCTCGGGACTAGCTTACAATGAGCAGTTCTTC. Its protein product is CASSSGLAYNEQFF. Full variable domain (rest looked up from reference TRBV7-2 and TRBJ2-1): GAGVSQSPSNKVTEKGKDVELRCDPISGHTALYWYRQSLGQGLEFLIYFQGNSAPDKSGLPSDRFSAERTGGSVSTLTIQRTQQEDSAVYLCASSSGLAYNEQFFGPGTRLTVL.

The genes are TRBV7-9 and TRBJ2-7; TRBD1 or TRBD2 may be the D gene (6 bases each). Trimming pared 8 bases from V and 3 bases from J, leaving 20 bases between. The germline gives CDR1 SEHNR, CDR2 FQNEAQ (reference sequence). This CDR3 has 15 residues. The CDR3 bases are TGTGCCAGCTCCCCGGGGGCCAGGGATGGCTACGAGCAGTACTTC. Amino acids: CASSPGARDGYEQYF.

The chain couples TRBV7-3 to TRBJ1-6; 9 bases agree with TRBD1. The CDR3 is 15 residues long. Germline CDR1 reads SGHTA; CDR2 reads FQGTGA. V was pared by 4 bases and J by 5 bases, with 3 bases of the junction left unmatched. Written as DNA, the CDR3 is TGTGCCAGCAGCTCATGGGACAGGGATAATTCACCCCTCCACTTT. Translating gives CASSSWDRDNSPLHF.

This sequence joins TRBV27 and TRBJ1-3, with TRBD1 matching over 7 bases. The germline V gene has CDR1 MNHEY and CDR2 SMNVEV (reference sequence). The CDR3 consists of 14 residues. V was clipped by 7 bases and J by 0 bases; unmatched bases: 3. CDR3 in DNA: TGTGCCAGCAAAGGGGGCTACTCTGGAAACACCATATATTTT. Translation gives CASKGGYSGNTIYF.

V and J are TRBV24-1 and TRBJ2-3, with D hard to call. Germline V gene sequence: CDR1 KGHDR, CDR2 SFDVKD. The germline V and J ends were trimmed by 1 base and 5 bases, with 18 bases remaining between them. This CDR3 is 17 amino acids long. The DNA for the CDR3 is TGTGCCACCAGTGATTTAGGGTGGGAAGGGCCAGGAGATACGCAGTATTTT. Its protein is CATSDLGWEGPGDTQYF.

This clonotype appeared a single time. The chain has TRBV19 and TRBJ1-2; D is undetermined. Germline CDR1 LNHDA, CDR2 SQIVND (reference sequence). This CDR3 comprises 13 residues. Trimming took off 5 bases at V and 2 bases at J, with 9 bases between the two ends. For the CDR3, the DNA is TGTGCCAGTAGTGCTTCCCAGAACTATGGCTACACCTTC. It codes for CASSASQNYGYTF.